This paragraph reports one T cell receptor beta chain. The data were obtained in a study of blood T cell repertoires in COVID-19. Study at large: There were acute and convalescent COVID-19 samples, and they came from the United States, Italy and Spain. In each case, the material was cDNA or gDNA derived from T cells, B-cell-depleted T cells, or PBMCs.

V was cut by 6 bases and J by 3 bases, with 17 bases left in between. CDR1 KGHSH and CDR2 LQKENI come from the germline V gene. The CDR3 sequence is 15 residues long. Per the authors' pipeline: Using reference gene primer amplification, nucleated cell counts were estimated. Profiling relied on immunoSEQ multiplex PCR, and the TCRdb table lists in-frame clones only, not all of them. The V and J calls and clone size were taken over from that table, and D and trimming were inferred from the DNA. The sample includes 200,000 to 250,000 clones, roughly four fifths of them seen just once. The TCR comes from a man aged 25-40 years who had recovered from COVID-19. Sequenced input: peripheral blood. The chain is built from TRBV18 and TRBJ1-2; possible D gene TRBD1, 6 bases. For the CDR3, the DNA is TGTGCCAGCTCCTCCGCCCGGGACATCGACTATGGCTACACCTTC. Protein sequence: CASSSARDIDYGYTF.